This passage covers 27 T cell receptor beta chains from one sample sequenced in a study of T cell changes during pregnancy in multiple sclerosis. TCRdb's copy holds only in-frame clones and misses some; the assay was immunoSEQ multiplex PCR. The sample has about 23,000 clones, roughly 90% seen once. This sample comprised CD8+ T cells from peripheral blood mononuclear cells, obtained after pregnancy. Every receptor here comes from a female donor with multiple sclerosis, enrolled in a pregnancy study.

The chain uses TRBV9 and TRBJ2-1, with TRBD1 as a possible D gene (5 bases). V dropped 1 base and J dropped 8 bases, with 13 bases sitting between them. The germline V gene has CDR1 SGDLS and CDR2 YYNGEE. This CDR3 is built from 14 residues. This CDR3 reads CASSVSGPIDEQFF. Here the CDR3 DNA reads TGTGCCAGCAGCGTATCAGGGCCCATTGATGAGCAGTTCTTC.

This chain uses TRBV6-6 with TRBJ1-1, with 10 bases lining up with TRBD1. CDR1 MNHNY and CDR2 SVGAGI come from the germline V gene (reference sequence). The CDR3 is 16 residues long. Trimming took 7 bases from V and 5 from J; bases not matched to a gene: 13. The CDR3 region has the DNA TGTGCCAGCACCGACCGGGACAGGGGTCCAGGGACTGAAGCTTTCTTT. Residues: CASTDRDRGPGTEAFF.

The gene calls are TRBV9 and TRBJ1-6; D remains ambiguous. From germline, CDR1 is SGDLS and CDR2 YYNGEE. V lost 3 bases and J 0 bases, leaving 10 bases between the germline ends. This CDR3 is built from 16 residues. CDR3 sequence: CASSDTVDSYNSPLHF. The CDR3 bases are TGTGCCAGCAGCGATACAGTGGACTCCTATAATTCACCCCTCCACTTT.

In nucleotides, the CDR3 is TGCGCCAGCAGAAAGAGCTCTGGAAACACCATATATTTT. Its protein is CASRKSSGNTIYF. The chain uses TRBV5-1 and TRBJ1-3, with no clear D. The CDR3 contains 13 residues. V shed 5 bases and J shed 0 bases, with 6 bases lying between them. Germline V gene lookup returns CDR1 SGHRS and CDR2 YFSETQ.

This rearrangement joins TRBV5-5 to TRBJ1-5, with D uncertain. Germline CDR1 reads SGHKS; CDR2 reads YYEKEE (reference sequence). V lost 0 bases, J lost 0 bases, and 7 bases lay in between. The CDR3 contains 15 residues. The CDR3 reads CASSLAGYSNQPQHF. Here the CDR3 DNA reads TGTGCCAGCAGCTTGGCCGGGTATAGCAATCAGCCCCAGCATTTT.

J is TRBJ1-1 and V is TRBV4-1, with TRBD1 identical over 7 bases. The CDR3 loop spans 14 amino acids. Germline loops: CDR1 MGHRA, CDR2 YSYEKL. J gave up 5 bases and V 4 bases, and 7 bases lay outside the gene matches. Written as DNA, the CDR3 is TGCGCCAGCAGCCCAATAACAGGGGTGACTGAAGCTTTCTTT. Translated, it gives CASSPITGVTEAFF.

V usage is TRBV4-1 and J usage is TRBJ1-4; D gene uncertain. V lost 0 bases and J 7 bases, leaving 9 bases between the germline ends. This CDR3 spans 14 amino acids. CDR1 MGHRA and CDR2 YSYEKL come from the germline V gene. The chain's CDR3 is CASSQDASGEKLFF. DNA of the CDR3: TGCGCCAGCAGCCAAGACGCCAGCGGTGAAAAACTGTTTTTT.

J is TRBJ2-1 and V is TRBV6-5, with D possibly being TRBD2 (5 bases). Germline CDR1 reads MNHEY; CDR2 reads SVGAGI. With 0 bases removed from V and 4 bases from J, the gap between germline ends came to 13 bases. This CDR3 comprises 16 residues. The CDR3 protein is CASSYSGASSYNEQFF. The CDR3 DNA follows: TGTGCCAGCAGTTACTCGGGAGCCTCATCTTACAATGAGCAGTTCTTC.

The chain uses TRBV2 and TRBJ1-3; maybe TRBD1 (5 bases). This CDR3 has 15 residues. Germline values: CDR1 SNHLY, CDR2 FYNNEI. V lost 2 bases and J 9 bases, leaving 17 bases between the germline ends. This CDR3 is CASSERAGRRITIYF. The CDR3 nucleotides are TGTGCCAGCAGTGAAAGGGCAGGGAGGAGGATCACCATATATTTT.

The genes are TRBV5-1 and TRBJ1-4; 7 nucleotides align to TRBD1. The length of the CDR3 is 16 residues. In germline, CDR1 is SGHRS, CDR2 YFSETQ. J gave up 8 bases and V 0 bases, and 10 bases lay outside the gene matches. Written as DNA, the CDR3 is TGCGCCAGCAGCTTGGGGGACGGGACAGAAGGGGAAAAACTGTTTTTT. Translated: CASSLGDGTEGEKLFF.

The chain has TRBV29-1 and TRBJ2-1, with 14 nucleotides matching TRBD2. Trimming took 4 bases from V and 6 from J; bases not matched to a gene: 14. This CDR3 has 18 residues. CDR1 is SQVTM and CDR2 is ANQGSEA in the germline V gene. The CDR3 here is CSVVGAQAGLAGGNEQFF. The DNA for the CDR3 is TGCAGCGTTGTGGGGGCACAGGCAGGACTAGCGGGAGGCAATGAGCAGTTCTTC.

The V call is TRBV5-6, the J call TRBJ2-1; the match to TRBD2 covers 7 bases. CDR1 is SGHDT, CDR2 YYEEEE, per germline. After removal of 0 bases from V and 3 bases from J, the junction contained 3 bases not matched to a gene. The CDR3 runs 15 residues. This CDR3 is CASSLGLAVYNEQFF. The CDR3 DNA sequence: TGTGCCAGCAGCTTGGGCCTAGCGGTCTACAATGAGCAGTTCTTC.

The chain couples TRBV6-1 to TRBJ2-1; 9 nucleotides agree with TRBD2. Losses at the gene ends were 3 bases for V and 4 bases for J; bases not matched to a gene: 4. The germline gives CDR1 MNHNS, CDR2 SASEGT. CDR3 length equals 15 residues. CDR3 loop: CASSEDSGSYNEQFF. The CDR3 DNA is TGTGCCAGCAGTGAGGATAGCGGGAGTTACAATGAGCAGTTCTTC.

The V call is TRBV21-1, the J call TRBJ1-2; TRBD1, the table's D call, was not compared with the DNA. TRBV21-1 is a pseudogene. The CDR3 consists of 16 residues. CDR3 sequence: CASSQRRDRGRHGYTF. In DNA form, the CDR3 reads TGTGCCAGCAGCCAAAGACGGGACAGGGGGAGGCATGGCTACACCTTC.

The rearrangement links TRBV9 to TRBJ2-1, with D perhaps matching TRBD2 (5 bases). V lost 3 bases and J lost 0, with 13 bases in between. Germline CDR1 SGDLS, CDR2 YYNGEE. The CDR3 covers 16 residues. The CDR3 DNA follows: TGTGCCAGCAGCGCCCTGGCGGGTAGCTCCTACAATGAGCAGTTCTTC. Translated, it gives CASSALAGSSYNEQFF.

V and J are TRBV5-4 and TRBJ1-1; D is undetermined. V was trimmed by 2 bases and J by 2 bases, leaving 13 bases between them. The CDR3 has 15 residues. The germline V gene encodes CDR1 SGHNT and CDR2 YYREEE (reference sequence). CDR3 in DNA: TGTGCCAGCAGCTTACCGGGAGAGGGAAACACTGAAGCTTTCTTT. The encoded protein is CASSLPGEGNTEAFF.

The V call is TRBV7-9, the J call TRBJ1-2, with a tentative D call TRBD1 (5 bases). Trimming removed 3 bases at V and 2 bases at J, with 10 bases between. CDR3 length equals 14 residues. From germline, CDR1 is SEHNR and CDR2 FQNEAQ (reference sequence). Here the CDR3 reads CASSFGQENYGYTF. CDR3 nucleotide sequence: TGTGCCAGCAGCTTCGGACAAGAGAACTATGGCTACACCTTC.

J is TRBJ1-2 and V is TRBV27; 7 bases align to TRBD1. Trimming cost V 0 bases and J 6 bases; bases outside gene matches: 13. The CDR3 consists of 17 residues. CDR1 is MNHEY and CDR2 is SMNVEV in the germline V gene (reference sequence). The CDR3 reads CASSLSGGQPGSDGYTF. CDR3 DNA: TGTGCCAGCAGTTTATCTGGGGGACAGCCGGGGAGTGATGGCTACACCTTC.

The V gene is TRBV5-5, the J gene TRBJ1-1, with D possibly matching TRBD1 (6 bases). Germline assignment: CDR1 SGHKS and CDR2 YYEKEE (reference sequence). V lost 5 bases and J 3 bases, leaving 14 bases between the germline ends. The CDR3 extends over 14 amino acids. The CDR3 here is CASRQTRGYTEAFF. Written as DNA, the CDR3 is TGTGCCAGCAGACAAACCAGGGGCTACACTGAAGCTTTCTTT.

This clone came up a few times. The chain joins TRBV6-4 to TRBJ1-6; D is unresolved. Germline lookup yields CDR1 MRHNA and CDR2 SNTAGT. CDR3 length: 15 residues. The V end lost 3 bases, the J end lost 7 bases, and 13 bases lay between the germline ends. CDR3 sequence reads: CASSEKEGGNSPLHF. DNA for the CDR3: TGTGCCAGCAGTGAGAAGGAGGGAGGGAATTCACCCCTCCACTTT.

This clone is medium-sized (0.01 to 0.1%) within its sample. This rearrangement joins TRBV4-1 to TRBJ1-5; D remains unclear. The V end lost 4 bases, the J end lost 6 bases, and 13 bases lay between the germline ends. Germline-derived CDR1 and CDR2 are MGHRA and YSYEKL. The CDR3 runs 14 residues. CDR3 protein: CASSPHIRSQPQHF. In DNA, the CDR3 is TGCGCCAGCAGCCCTCACATAAGGAGTCAGCCCCAGCATTTT.

The V and J genes are TRBV6-1 and TRBJ2-1; TRBD2 might be the D (6 bases). This CDR3 is 13 amino acids long. Germline V lookup: CDR1 MNHNS, CDR2 SASEGT. V was clipped by 7 bases and J by 6 bases, with 13 bases between them. The CDR3 nucleotides read TGTGCCAGCAAGCCAGCGGGCGGCAATGAGCAGTTCTTC. Translated, it gives CASKPAGGNEQFF.

This clone was seen just once. J is TRBJ2-3 and V is TRBV11-2; maybe TRBD2 (6 bases). Germline V CDR1 and CDR2: SGHAT, FQNNGV. This CDR3 is 19 amino acids long. V lost 4 bases to trimming and J lost 2 bases, with 25 bases between them. The CDR3 spells CASSSGTHSDTSPTDTQYF. CDR3 coding DNA: TGTGCCAGCAGCTCGGGGACTCACTCAGATACTTCCCCCACAGATACGCAGTATTTT.

The chain employs TRBV27 and TRBJ2-7; D is uncertain. The CDR3 sequence is 11 residues long. The V and J ends lost 3 bases and 6 bases respectively, with 6 bases between them. The germline V gene encodes CDR1 MNHEY and CDR2 SMNVEV (reference sequence). CDR3 protein: CASSFGREQYF. CDR3 in DNA: TGTGCCAGCAGTTTTGGGCGCGAGCAGTACTTC.

The chain carries TRBV6-1 and TRBJ2-7, with TRBD1 matching over 8 bases. In germline, CDR1 is MNHNS, CDR2 SASEGT. This CDR3 comprises 13 residues. The ends lost 9 bases at V and 3 bases at J; junction bases unmatched: 7. CDR3 sequence (DNA): TGTGCCAGTGGAACGACAGGGGTCTACGAGCAGTACTTC. This encodes CASGTTGVYEQYF.

The gene calls are TRBV19 and TRBJ2-7; the match to TRBD1 covers 9 bases. After removal of 4 bases from V and 1 base from J, the junction contained 5 bases not matched to a gene. Germline lookup yields CDR1 LNHDA and CDR2 SQIVND (reference sequence). The CDR3 contains 15 residues. Written as DNA, the CDR3 is TGTGCCAGTAGTAGGGACAGGGAAGAATCCTACGAGCAGTACTTC. Translation: CASSRDREESYEQYF.

V is TRBV2 and J is TRBJ2-2; 10 nucleotides line up with TRBD1. CDR1 is SNHLY and CDR2 is FYNNEI in the germline V gene. Trimming at V came to 7 bases and at J to 3 bases, leaving 2 bases not matched to a gene. The CDR3 totals 14 residues. Here the CDR3 DNA reads TGTGCCAGCAAAGGGACAGGGGACACCGGGGAGCTGTTTTTT. Translation: CASKGTGDTGELFF.